The TCR beta chain under discussion was sequenced for a study of beta chain features in type 1 diabetes. Findings of the study overall: PCR, the amplification step, might favor shorter templates, equally in patients and controls.

A single heparinised blood sample, averaging roughly 0.11 L, was obtained per donor. The CDR3 loop spans 14 amino acids. With V trimmed by 1 base and J by 1 base, 2 bases remained unmatched. The germline V gene has CDR1 GTSNPN and CDR2 SVGIG (reference sequence). This clone came up many times. Its antigen is unknown. Expressed TCRB transcripts were sequenced, since all the RNA that had been isolated was reverse transcribed. Sequencing used immunoSEQ multiplex PCR; TCRdb keeps in-frame clones, though not all of them. The profile shows some 270,000 clones, approximately 8.1% of them singletons. The gene calls are TRBV30 and TRBJ2-7; 9 positions agree with TRBD1. This sequence was found in a woman between 18 and 29 years old in good health. The sequencing input was central memory CD4+ T cells from blood. In DNA form, the CDR3 reads TGTGCCTGGAGTGCGGGACAGGGTTCCTACGAGCAGTACTTC. This translates into CAWSAGQGSYEQYF.